The rows below give T cell receptor beta chains drawn from one sample of a study of blood T cell repertoires in COVID-19. Here immunoSEQ multiplex PCR was the method, and the copy in TCRdb shows in-frame clones only, minus some. The table lists a few hundred thousand clones, roughly 90% of them singletons. The sequencing sample was made of PBMCs or T cells enriched from blood (not recorded which). These receptors came from a woman between 40 and 55 years old who had recovered from COVID-19. Each CDR3 is given with its conserved first and last residue. The D gene is left open where the match is weak. Expanded clones get a size class; other rows say once, few or many, or leave the size out.

j_call d_call clone_size v_call cdr3_nt cdr3_aa
TRBJ1-2 - - TRBV5-1 TGCGCCAGCAGCCCCGAGGGGGGGGACAATAACTATGGCTACACCTTC CASSPEGGDNNYGYTF
TRBJ1-2 TRBD1 - TRBV10-3 TGTGCCATCAGACTAGGGGGCGAGGATGGCTACACCTTC CAIRLGGEDGYTF
TRBJ1-6 - - TRBV4-3 TGCGCCAGCAGCCAAGGGACAAGCAATAATTCACCCCTCCACTTT CASSQGTSNNSPLHF
TRBJ2-7 TRBD2 once TRBV6-2/TRBV6-3 TGTGCCAGCAGTAGACCGGGACTAGGTAACGAGCAGTACTTC CASSRPGLGNEQYF
TRBJ2-1 - few TRBV29-1 TGCAGCGCTACGGCGGGGAGCTCCTCCTACAATGAGCAGTTCTTC CSATAGSSSYNEQFF
TRBJ1-5 TRBD1 once TRBV6-1 TGTGCCAGCAGTGTGGGGACAGGGGTTAGCAATCAGCCCCAGCATTTT CASSVGTGVSNQPQHF
TRBJ2-3 TRBD2 once TRBV11-3 TGTGCCAGCAGCTCCTCGCCGGGACTAGCCGGGTTGGGGCAGTATTTT CASSSSPGLAGLGQYF
TRBJ2-7 - - TRBV7-2 TGTGCCAGCAGCCCCTCCTCGGGGGTCGGCGAGCAGTACTTC CASSPSSGVGEQYF
TRBJ1-1 - - TRBV9 TGTGCCAGCAGCTCCCTGGACAGAATGAACACTGAAGCTTTCTTT CASSSLDRMNTEAFF
TRBJ2-4 - - TRBV5-6 TGTGCCAGCAGCTCATCGCCGAGGCCCCAAAACATTCAGTACTTC CASSSSPRPQNIQYF
TRBJ2-5 TRBD2 - TRBV27 TGTGCCAGCAGCTTAGCGGGAGGGCAAGAGACCCAGTACTTC CASSLAGGQETQYF
TRBJ2-7 TRBD2 - TRBV28 TGTGCCAGCAGTTCCGCGGGGGGTAGAATTAACGAGCAGTACTTC CASSSAGGRINEQYF
TRBJ1-2 - - TRBV15 TGTGCCACCAGCGCCCGGACGGGATCCACTAACTATGGCTACACCTTC CATSARTGSTNYGYTF
TRBJ1-6 - - TRBV7-9 TGTGCCAGCAGCTTAGGAGGACAGAATTCACCCCTCCACTTT CASSLGGQNSPLHF
TRBJ2-7 TRBD2 few TRBV16 TGTGCCAGCAGCCCCCGGGGACTAGTTCCCTACGAGCAGTACTTC CASSPRGLVPYEQYF
TRBJ2-7 TRBD1 - TRBV2 TGTGCCAGCCGTTTCGGGACAGGCGCCTACGAGCAGTACTTC CASRFGTGAYEQYF
TRBJ2-7 - - TRBV29-1 TGCAGCGTTGATAAGGGGGACGAATACGAGCAGTACTTC CSVDKGDEYEQYF
TRBJ2-2 TRBD1 - TRBV5-6 TGTGCCAGCAGCTTGACAGGGGCGAACACCGGGGAGCTGTTTTTT CASSLTGANTGELFF
TRBJ2-7 TRBD1 - TRBV7-7 TGTGCCAGCAGCTTATCAGGGGACAGACCCTACGAGCAGTACTTC CASSLSGDRPYEQYF
TRBJ2-7 TRBD2 - TRBV7-2 TGTGCCAGCAGCTTTAGCGGGAGTAGGTACGAGCAGTACTTC CASSFSGSRYEQYF
TRBJ1-1 TRBD1 - TRBV7-9 TGTGCCAGCAGCTTAGGACAGGGATCTTTCTTT CASSLGQGSFF
TRBJ2-7 TRBD2 - TRBV7-7 TGTGCCAGCAGCCTCGAGCCGCCAGATAGAAGCGGGAAGAGCTCCTACGAGCAGTACTTC CASSLEPPDRSGKSSYEQYF
TRBJ2-1 - - TRBV19 TGTGCCAGTAGTATAATGGCAACTAGCTCTTTCGTATACAATGAGCAGTTCTTC CASSIMATSSFVYNEQFF
TRBJ2-7 TRBD2 - TRBV5-4 TGTGCCAGCAGCCCACTTAGCGGGGGAGTGGGCGAGCAGTACTTC CASSPLSGGVGEQYF
TRBJ1-5 - - TRBV19 TGTGCCAGTAAACGGGACACAGACAATCAGCCCCAGCATTTT CASKRDTDNQPQHF
TRBJ1-1 - - TRBV5-6 TGTGCCAGCAGCTCCATTGGGACACCGAACACTGAAGCTTTCTTT CASSSIGTPNTEAFF
TRBJ2-7 TRBD1 - TRBV10-2 TGCGCCAGCAGGGAAACAGGGGGTTCGCAGTACTTC CASRETGGSQYF
TRBJ1-5 - - TRBV29-1 TGCAGCGTTGGTGGGGCCTGGGATCAGCCCCAGCATTTT CSVGGAWDQPQHF
TRBJ1-4 - - TRBV5-8 TGTGCCAGCAGCCCGGGGGACCGTCCGTCTAATGAAAAACTGTTTTTT CASSPGDRPSNEKLFF
TRBJ1-3 - - TRBV29-1 TGCAGCGTTGAGGTTGGCAGGGGAGGAAACACCATATATTTT CSVEVGRGGNTIYF
TRBJ2-1 - - TRBV7-2 TGTGCCAGCAGCTTAGCGACAAGCTCCTACAATGAGCAGTTCTTC CASSLATSSYNEQFF
TRBJ1-2 TRBD1 - TRBV19 TGTGCCAGTATTCGACAGGGGGCGCCATTGGGCTACACCTTC CASIRQGAPLGYTF
TRBJ2-1 TRBD2 - TRBV10-2 TGCGCCAGCAGTGAGATCCGGACTAGCGGGAGGGATGAGCAGTTCTTC CASSEIRTSGRDEQFF
TRBJ2-7 - - TRBV5-6 TGTGCCAGCAGCTTCATGTCCCCCGAGCAGTACTTC CASSFMSPEQYF
TRBJ2-5 TRBD2 - TRBV7-2 TGTGCCAGCAGCTTAGGGGGTGGGAGGGGTCAAGAGACCCAGTACTTC CASSLGGGRGQETQYF
TRBJ1-2 TRBD1 few TRBV7-2 TGTGCCAGCAGCTTAGGGGACAGGGTGGGCTATGGCTACACCTTC CASSLGDRVGYGYTF
TRBJ1-1 - - TRBV7-9 TGTGCCAGCAGCGGCCGACAGTTTAGAGGCACTGAAGCTTTCTTT CASSGRQFRGTEAFF